The 18 T cell receptor beta chains listed next were all sequenced from one sample in a study. One entry per CDR3 protein, called by TCRdb with MiXCR from the RT-PCR reads. The table lists about 680,000 distinct CDR3 sequences, about 14% of them singletons. Input material: memory CD4+ T cells from blood. These TCRs come from a female donor in good health, serving as a healthy control.

Many counts were recorded for this clonotype. The J gene is TRBJ2-1, the V gene TRBV12-3 or TRBV12-4; the D gene is possibly TRBD1 (6 bases). This CDR3 contains 11 residues. V dropped 1 base and J dropped 12 bases, with 7 bases sitting between them. The CDR3 here is CASSLGRGQFF. The DNA of the CDR3 is TGTGCCAGCAGTTTAGGCAGGGGGCAGTTCTTC.

The chain links TRBV20-1 to TRBJ2-1, with D unresolved. Trimming stripped 6 bases from V and 8 bases from J, with 17 bases between. This CDR3 is 13 amino acids long. Germline CDR1 is DFQATT and CDR2 is SNEGSKA (reference sequence). CDR3 residues: CSAFPAAVDEQFF. The CDR3 DNA sequence: TGCAGTGCCTTCCCGGCAGCTGTCGATGAGCAGTTCTTC.

V and J are TRBV5-1 and TRBJ2-1; possible D gene TRBD2, 5 bases. V was trimmed by 4 bases and J by 9 bases, leaving 8 bases between them. The CDR3 length is 11 residues. Germline CDR1 and CDR2: SGHRS and YFSETQ. The CDR3: CASSEEGEQFF. CDR3 bases: TGCGCCAGCAGCGAAGAGGGTGAGCAGTTCTTC. Based on the CDR3 plus reference TRBV5-1 and TRBJ2-1, the full variable domain is KAGVTQTPRYLIKTRGQQVTLSCSPISGHRSVSWYQQTPGQGLQFLFEYFSETQRNKGNFPGRFSGRQFSNSRSEMNVSTLELGDSALYLCASSEEGEQFFGPGTRLTVL.

V and J are TRBV5-1 and TRBJ1-1; TRBD1 might be the D (5 bases). Germline CDR1 is SGHRS and CDR2 is YFSETQ. V was clipped by 3 bases and J by 5 bases, with 8 bases between them. The CDR3 consists of 12 residues. The CDR3 here is CASSWDRTEAFF. The CDR3 region has the DNA TGCGCCAGCAGCTGGGACCGAACTGAAGCTTTCTTT. Full variable domain (rest looked up from reference TRBV5-1 and TRBJ1-1): KAGVTQTPRYLIKTRGQQVTLSCSPISGHRSVSWYQQTPGQGLQFLFEYFSETQRNKGNFPGRFSGRQFSNSRSEMNVSTLELGDSALYLCASSWDRTEAFFGQGTRLTVV.

The sample holds a few counts of this clonotype. The J gene is TRBJ2-5, the V gene TRBV5-6, with 7 nucleotides matching TRBD1. CDR3 length equals 17 residues. The V and J ends lost 4 bases and 1 base, in that order; junction bases with no gene match: 13. Per germline, CDR1 SGHDT and CDR2 YYEEEE. The CDR3, as DNA: TGTGCCAGCAGCCGGGGCGCCGGGACAGTATTCCAAGAGACCCAGTACTTC. Its translation is CASSRGAGTVFQETQYF.

This clonotype occurred many times. This chain links TRBV7-3 with TRBJ1-1; no firm D call. This CDR3 region has 15 residues. Trimming took 5 bases from V and 3 from J, leaving 16 bases between them. Germline values: CDR1 SGHTA, CDR2 FQGTGA. CDR3 sequence (DNA): TGTGCCAGCAGCCGAGTCAAGGCCCCGGACACTGAAGCTTTCTTT. It encodes CASSRVKAPDTEAFF.

This clonotype was picked up a small number of times. The V gene is TRBV5-4, the J gene TRBJ1-2; weak D call: TRBD1 (5 bases). The CDR3 loop spans 13 amino acids. Trimming left V 2 bases short and J 6 bases short, with 11 bases between. Per germline, CDR1 SGHNT and CDR2 YYREEE (reference sequence). The CDR3 sequence is CASSLRGDDGYTF. In DNA, the CDR3 is TGTGCCAGCAGCTTACGGGGCGACGATGGCTACACCTTC.

The chain employs TRBV6-2 or TRBV6-3 and TRBJ1-1; no definite D call. This CDR3 spans 13 amino acids. Trimming took 7 bases from V and 4 from J, leaving 13 bases between them. Per the germline V gene, CDR1 is MNHEY and CDR2 is SVGEGT. The CDR3 spells CASNRGRTTEAFF. The DNA of the CDR3 is TGTGCCAGCAATCGAGGCAGAACCACTGAAGCTTTCTTT.

This clonotype was detected ten times or more. The V and J genes are TRBV12-3 or TRBV12-4 and TRBJ2-3; 10 bases align to TRBD2. The CDR3 length is 19 residues. J lost 4 bases, V lost 5 bases, and 18 bases had no gene match. CDR3 nucleotides: TGTGCCAGCAGTGGAACTACTCAACTAGCGGGAAGCTCTGCAGATACGCAGTATTTT. It codes for CASSGTTQLAGSSADTQYF.

This clonotype has just a few counts. The rearrangement uses TRBV27 and TRBJ2-5; D may be TRBD1 (6 bases). Trimming pared 4 bases from V and 5 bases from J, leaving 17 bases between. Germline CDR1 MNHEY, CDR2 SMNVEV (reference sequence). There are 15 residues in the CDR3. Here the CDR3 reads CASSSTTGLGETQYF. The CDR3 DNA sequence: TGTGCCAGCAGTTCAACGACAGGTTTAGGGGAGACCCAGTACTTC.

This clonotype was seen repeatedly, ten times or more. The gene calls are TRBV20-1 and TRBJ2-5; 7 nucleotides match TRBD1. The CDR3 sequence is 13 residues long. Germline CDR1 and CDR2: DFQATT and SNEGSKA (reference sequence). Trimming at V came to 2 bases and at J to 1 base, leaving 1 base not matched to a gene. The CDR3 coding sequence is TGCAGTGCTAGATACAGGGGCCAAGAGACCCAGTACTTC. Translating gives CSARYRGQETQYF.

The chain recombines TRBV10-1 with TRBJ1-2; no firm D call. The germline V gene encodes CDR1 WNHNN and CDR2 SYGVQD (reference sequence). CDR3 size: 14 residues. V was trimmed by 0 bases and J by 2 bases, leaving 7 bases between them. As DNA, the CDR3 is TGCGCCAGCAGTGAGTCGGGAGGGAACTATGGCTACACCTTC. Protein sequence: CASSESGGNYGYTF.

This clonotype was seen ten or more times. The chain recombines TRBV5-1 with TRBJ2-3; D might be TRBD2 (6 bases). Germline V gene data show CDR1 as SGHRS and CDR2 as YFSETQ. The CDR3 has 14 amino acids. The V end was cut by 5 bases, the J end by 4 bases, with 14 bases between. The CDR3 reads CASSQSGGADTQYF. CDR3 nucleotide sequence: TGCGCCAGCAGTCAATCAGGAGGGGCAGATACGCAGTATTTT.

This clonotype was seen only a few times. The chain uses TRBV20-1 and TRBJ2-7; 8 nucleotides match TRBD2. Trimming at V came to 0 bases and at J to 10 bases, leaving 11 bases not matched to a gene. The length of the CDR3 is 14 residues. The germline gives CDR1 DFQATT, CDR2 SNEGSKA (reference sequence). In DNA, the CDR3 is TGCAGTGCTAGAGATGCAGGGACTAGTGACAATCAGTACTTC. It is translated as CSARDAGTSDNQYF.

In its sample, this clonotype was seen many times. The J gene is TRBJ2-7, the V gene TRBV27, with TRBD1 matching 8 bases. The CDR3 totals 15 residues. CDR1 and CDR2 (germline): MNHEY, SMNVEV (reference sequence). V trimming: 6 bases; J trimming: 1 base; junction bases outside the gene matches: 8. CDR3 DNA: TGTGCCAGCAGCCACACCCGGGACAGGTCCTACGAGCAGTACTTC. This gives the protein CASSHTRDRSYEQYF.

This clonotype occurred a few times. The chain links TRBV24-1 to TRBJ1-1; 8 bases agree with TRBD1. The CDR3 runs to 14 residues. Trimming at V came to 3 bases and at J to 5 bases, leaving 4 bases not matched to a gene. Germline assignment: CDR1 KGHDR and CDR2 SFDVKD. The CDR3 loop reads CATSDRTGGTEAFF. CDR3 in DNA: TGTGCCACCAGTGATCGCACAGGGGGGACTGAAGCTTTCTTT.

This clonotype appeared many times. This chain uses TRBV7-2 with TRBJ1-2; 8 nucleotides match TRBD1. The length of the CDR3 is 13 residues. V lost 3 bases, J lost 6 bases, and 3 bases stayed unmatched. Germline CDR1 reads SGHTA; CDR2 reads FQGNSA. CDR3 sequence: CASSLGDRNGYTF. Here the CDR3 DNA reads TGTGCCAGCAGCTTGGGGGACAGGAATGGCTACACCTTC.

This clonotype turned up a few times. This sequence joins TRBV27 and TRBJ2-1; D unclear. The CDR3 spans 14 residues. Per the germline V gene, CDR1 is MNHEY and CDR2 is SMNVEV (reference sequence). Trimming took off 6 bases at V and 3 bases at J, with 12 bases between the two ends. The CDR3 DNA follows: TGTGCCAGCAGGAGGTGGCAGGACTACAATGAGCAGTTCTTC. Its translation is CASRRWQDYNEQFF.